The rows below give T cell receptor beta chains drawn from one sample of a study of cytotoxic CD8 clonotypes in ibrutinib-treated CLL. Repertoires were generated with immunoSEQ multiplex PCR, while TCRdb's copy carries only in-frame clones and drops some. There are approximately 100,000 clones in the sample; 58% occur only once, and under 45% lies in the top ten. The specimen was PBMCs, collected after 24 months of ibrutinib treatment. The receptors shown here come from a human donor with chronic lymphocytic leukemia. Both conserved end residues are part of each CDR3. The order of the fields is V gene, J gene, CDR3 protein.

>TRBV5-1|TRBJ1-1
CASSLRQMNTEAFF
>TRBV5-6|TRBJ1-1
CASSLGGVEAFF
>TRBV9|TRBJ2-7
CASSVARGELGYEQYF
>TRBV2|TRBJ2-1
CASSLQGSYNEQFF
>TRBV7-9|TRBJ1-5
CASSLWDNNQPQHF
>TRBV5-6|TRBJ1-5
CASSSGVRSNQPQHF
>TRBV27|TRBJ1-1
CASSSGQGNTEAFF
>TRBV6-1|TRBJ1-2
CASSEAGRGLYGYTF
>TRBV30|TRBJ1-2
CAWSGDRGDYGYTF
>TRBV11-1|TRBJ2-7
CASSHFQGRYEQYF
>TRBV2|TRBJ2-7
CASSENGGGGYEQYF
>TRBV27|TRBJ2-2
CASRGTGASGELFF
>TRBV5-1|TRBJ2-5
CASSSGLADLYQETQYF
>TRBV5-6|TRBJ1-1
CASSLVDRGRGEAFF
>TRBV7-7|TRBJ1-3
CASSEGTANSGNTIYF
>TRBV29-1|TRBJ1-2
CSVEEVGQGSGYTF
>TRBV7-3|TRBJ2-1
CASTELGEQFF
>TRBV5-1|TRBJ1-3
CASTYGAAESGNTIYF
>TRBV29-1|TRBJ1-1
CSAREGGLNTEAFF
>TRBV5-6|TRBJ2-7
CASSPGRAWTSPYEQYF
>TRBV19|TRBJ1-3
CASSRSSGNTIYF
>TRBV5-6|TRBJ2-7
CASSFRTLHYEQYF